The 22 T cell receptor beta chains in this list originate from one sample, sequenced in a study of blood T cells in healthy people across ages. Using a J-beta primer mix together with a sample-barcoded 5' primer, a second PCR was run for about 6 to 12 cycles. MiXCR, applied by TCRdb to the 5' RACE reads, yields one record per CDR3 protein. Of some 730,000 distinct CDR3 sequences in the sample, about a fifth were seen once. Sequenced sample: blood. These receptors came from a man between 65 and 79 years old in good health.

The V call is TRBV4-3, the J call TRBJ2-1; D possibly uses TRBD1 or TRBD2 (6 bases each). Trimming left V 4 bases short and J 4 bases short, with 20 bases between. The CDR3 spans 17 residues. Germline CDR1 is LGHNA and CDR2 is YSLEER. CDR3 DNA: TGCGCCAGCAGCCCCTATCGAGTGGGGGGCAGGTACAATGAGCAGTTCTTC. Amino acid sequence: CASSPYRVGGRYNEQFF.

This chain connects TRBV14 to TRBJ2-3, with D tentatively TRBD1 (6 bases). The CDR3 sequence is 15 residues long. The V gene lost 3 bases and the J gene lost 2 bases, with 12 bases spanning the gap. Germline V gives CDR1 SGHDN, CDR2 FVKESK. CDR3 in DNA: TGTGCCAGCAGCCAGAGGACAGCGATCACAGATACGCAGTATTTT. Its translation: CASSQRTAITDTQYF.

The chain links TRBV29-1 to TRBJ2-1, with a weak D call TRBD1 (5 bases). The CDR3 totals 17 residues. Trimming took 6 bases from V and 0 from J, leaving 21 bases between them. Germline V gene sequence: CDR1 SQVTM, CDR2 ANQGSEA. CDR3 region: CSVPNPVTVFSYNEQFF. The CDR3 coding sequence is TGCAGCGTCCCGAACCCCGTGACAGTTTTCTCCTACAATGAGCAGTTCTTC.

This clonotype has a handful of counts. This chain uses TRBV6-6 with TRBJ2-1; D may correspond to TRBD1 or TRBD2 (5 bases each). The CDR3 has 15 residues. V gave up 6 bases and J gave up 6 bases, with 18 bases separating them. Per the germline V gene, CDR1 is MNHNY and CDR2 is SVGAGI (reference sequence). The CDR3 DNA is TGTGCCAGCAGGCGAGGGCAGGGAAGTGGCAATGAGCAGTTCTTC. This sequence encodes CASRRGQGSGNEQFF.

V gene TRBV27 combines with J gene TRBJ2-7, with TRBD2 identical over 11 bases. The germline CDR1 and CDR2 sequences are MNHEY and SMNVEV (reference sequence). The CDR3 consists of 13 residues. After removal of 6 bases from V and 5 bases from J, the junction contained 3 bases not matched to a gene. CDR3 sequence reads: CASSSTSGDEQYF. Here the CDR3 DNA reads TGTGCCAGCAGCTCGACTAGCGGGGACGAGCAGTACTTC.

This clonotype has more than one count but fewer than ten. The rearrangement links TRBV5-1 to TRBJ2-7; 7 positions agree with TRBD2. The J segment lost 0 bases and the V segment lost 0 bases, leaving 9 bases of the junction unmatched. The length of the CDR3 is 17 residues. The germline V gene has CDR1 SGHRS and CDR2 YFSETQ. The CDR3 sequence: CASSLEVAGANSYEQYF. The CDR3 bases are TGCGCCAGCAGCTTGGAGGTAGCGGGTGCAAACTCCTACGAGCAGTACTTC.

This rearrangement joins TRBV6-2 or TRBV6-3 to TRBJ1-1; D remains ambiguous. V gave up 4 bases and J gave up 1 base, with 10 bases separating them. The CDR3 has 14 residues. Germline V CDR1 and CDR2: MNHEY, SVGEGT. The CDR3 spells CASSFSRGNTEAFF. The DNA of the CDR3 is TGTGCCAGCAGTTTTTCCCGGGGGAACACTGAAGCTTTCTTT.

In nucleotides, the CDR3 is TGTGCCAGCAGTTTAGGAAGGGACAGACTAAACTATGGCTACACCTTC. It specifies CASSLGRDRLNYGYTF. This chain uses TRBV12-3 or TRBV12-4 with TRBJ1-2; TRBD1 agrees at 7 bases. CDR3 size: 16 residues. J lost 2 bases, V lost 1 base, and 7 bases had no gene match.

This clonotype occurred a few times. The V gene is TRBV5-1, the J gene TRBJ1-1; D is undetermined. Trimming pared 0 bases from V and 11 bases from J, leaving 14 bases between. CDR3 length: 13 residues. CDR1 and CDR2 (germline): SGHRS, YFSETQ. CDR3 amino acids: CASSLDGPPFAFF. CDR3 in DNA: TGCGCCAGCAGCTTGGATGGGCCCCCATTTGCTTTCTTT.

In its sample, this clonotype was seen a few times. This rearrangement joins TRBV7-3 to TRBJ1-4, with D possibly being TRBD1 (5 bases). The V gene lost 1 base and the J gene lost 5 bases, with 11 bases spanning the gap. CDR1 and CDR2 (germline): SGHTA, FQGTGA. This CDR3 contains 15 residues. CDR3 DNA: TGTGCCAGCAGCTTAATGGGGCCACCCAATGAAAAACTGTTTTTT. It is translated as CASSLMGPPNEKLFF.

The chain combines TRBV12-3 or TRBV12-4 with TRBJ1-4; the match to TRBD1 covers 7 bases. J was trimmed by 9 bases and V by 5 bases; bases with no gene match: 12. This CDR3 is 15 amino acids long. CDR3 in DNA: TGTGCCAGCAGTCCGGCGGGGGTGAGGGGGCAAAAACTGTTTTTT. This sequence encodes CASSPAGVRGQKLFF.

There are a few counts of this clonotype. CDR3 nucleotides: TGTGCCAGCAGCACTCCTCTCGGACAGGGGAGCGAAAAACTGTTTTTT. Translated, it gives CASSTPLGQGSEKLFF. V gene TRBV6-6 combines with J gene TRBJ1-4, with 9 bases matching TRBD1. CDR1 and CDR2 (germline): MNHNY, SVGAGI (reference sequence). Trimming cost V 6 bases and J 8 bases; bases outside gene matches: 13. The CDR3 has 16 amino acids.

This rearrangement joins TRBV29-1 to TRBJ2-1; 7 nucleotides match TRBD2. Germline CDR1 is SQVTM and CDR2 is ANQGSEA. CDR3 size: 14 residues. With 2 bases clipped from V and 4 bases from J, the junction kept 5 bases outside the gene matches. CDR3 bases: TGCAGCGTTGAACCGATCGGGGGGTACAATGAGCAGTTCTTC. Its translation: CSVEPIGGYNEQFF.

This clonotype occurred a few times. The chain links TRBV10-2 to TRBJ2-1; D unclear. The tail of the sequence fits TRBJ2-5 better, so the J call may be wrong. The germline V gene has CDR1 WSHSY and CDR2 SAAADI. This CDR3 contains 16 residues. The DNA for the CDR3 is TGCGCCAGCTCTTCTTCTCTCAGGACCCTGCGGGAGACCCAGTACTTC. Encoded protein: CASSSSLRTLRETQYF.

This clonotype occurred a few times. CDR3 DNA: TGTGCCAGCAGTTCTCAGGGGAGCAATGAGCAGTTCTTC. It specifies CASSSQGSNEQFF. The J gene is TRBJ2-5, the V gene TRBV12-3 or TRBV12-4, with TRBD1 as a possible D gene (6 bases). With the DNA end fitting TRBJ2-1 better, the J assignment may be wrong. CDR3 length: 13 amino acids.

The CDR3 spells CASSLAAGWETQYF. CDR3 DNA: TGTGCCAGCAGCTTAGCGGCCGGCTGGGAGACCCAGTACTTC. The chain has TRBV7-9 and TRBJ2-5, with D hard to call. V lost 0 bases to trimming and J lost 5 bases, with 10 bases between them. Germline values: CDR1 SEHNR, CDR2 FQNEAQ (reference sequence). The CDR3 is made up of 14 amino acids.

This clonotype was observed a handful of times. The rearrangement links TRBV11-2 to TRBJ2-5; 7 nucleotides match TRBD1. J gave up 13 bases and V 5 bases, and 16 bases lay outside the gene matches. The CDR3 is made up of 14 amino acids. Germline-derived CDR1 and CDR2 are SGHAT and FQNNGV. The CDR3 protein is CASSGRDSILRGYF. The CDR3 nucleotides read TGTGCCAGCAGCGGCCGGGACAGTATCCTACGAGGGTACTTC.

This clonotype came up many times. V is TRBV5-1 and J is TRBJ2-1, with 7 nucleotides matching TRBD2. V lost 2 bases and J lost 7; bases outside the gene matches: 3. Per germline, CDR1 SGHRS and CDR2 YFSETQ. The CDR3 sequence is 13 residues long. Here the CDR3 DNA reads TGCGCCAGCAGCTTACGGGGGGATAATGAGCAGTTCTTC. Translated, it gives CASSLRGDNEQFF.

This clonotype was found a few times. The chain employs TRBV6-5 and TRBJ1-1, with a tentative D call TRBD1 (5 bases). The CDR3 contains 15 residues. Trimming left V 5 bases short and J 2 bases short, with 15 bases between. Germline CDR1 reads MNHEY; CDR2 reads SVGAGI. CDR3 bases: TGTGCCAGCAGTCCAATTTACGGGGGAAACACTGAAGCTTTCTTT. Translation: CASSPIYGGNTEAFF.

This chain links TRBV7-9 with TRBJ2-1; D may be TRBD1 (6 bases). This CDR3 region has 15 residues. Germline CDR1 SEHNR, CDR2 FQNEAQ (reference sequence). Between the trimmed V and J ends, which lost 6 bases and 2 bases, there was a span of 14 bases. CDR3 loop: CASRRTGPTYNEQFF. In DNA, the CDR3 is TGTGCCAGCAGGCGAACAGGGCCGACCTACAATGAGCAGTTCTTC.

This clonotype was picked up a small number of times. J is TRBJ2-1 and V is TRBV29-1; D could derive from TRBD1 or TRBD2 (5 bases each). V dropped 7 bases and J dropped 6 bases, with 16 bases sitting between them. This CDR3 is built from 13 residues. Germline-derived CDR1 and CDR2 are SQVTM and ANQGSEA. The CDR3 DNA follows: TGCAGCGCCATGGGTGGGGCGGGCAATGAGCAGTTCTTC. Translation gives CSAMGGAGNEQFF.

This sequence joins TRBV30 and TRBJ1-5; D perhaps matches TRBD1 (5 bases). V was shortened by 1 base and J by 2 bases, with 9 bases between the two germline ends. This CDR3 region has 14 residues. CDR1 is GTSNPN and CDR2 is SVGIG in the germline V gene (reference sequence). CDR3 bases: TGTGCCTGGAGTGCCAGCAGGGGCAATCAGCCCCAGCATTTT. Translating it yields CAWSASRGNQPQHF.